The 10 T cell receptor beta chains listed next were all sequenced from one sample in a study of cytomegalovirus exposure and HLA in healthy donors. The primer mix had 60 Vbeta and 13 Jbeta primers. Here immunoSEQ multiplex PCR was the method, and the copy in TCRdb shows in-frame clones only, minus some. The data include about 34,000 clones; the top ten clones carry more than 3%. The source material was PBMCs. The origin of the receptors is a woman aged 40 to 55 in good health and CMV-seropositive.

The CDR3: CAWSATRWASTDTQYF. The CDR3 DNA is TGTGCCTGGTCCGCGACCCGATGGGCAAGCACAGATACGCAGTATTTT. The chain is built from TRBV30 and TRBJ2-3; no definite D call. Germline V gene lookup returns CDR1 GTSNPN and CDR2 SVGIG (reference sequence). The ends were cut back, 5 bases at V and 0 bases at J, with 18 bases in the middle. The CDR3 sequence is 16 residues long.

This chain uses TRBV28 with TRBJ1-5; D gene ambiguous. The V end lost 8 bases, the J end lost 5 bases, and 16 bases lay between the germline ends. The CDR3 has 14 amino acids. In germline, CDR1 is MDHEN, CDR2 SYDVKM. CDR3 sequence: CASSGLRLDQPQHF. As DNA, the CDR3 is TGTGCCAGCTCTGGCTTGAGGCTAGATCAGCCCCAGCATTTT.

This rearrangement joins TRBV29-1 to TRBJ2-1; 11 nucleotides agree with TRBD2. The CDR3 runs 12 residues. CDR1 and CDR2 from the germline V gene are SQVTM and ANQGSEA. Here the CDR3 DNA reads TGCATCGGGACTAGCGGCAACAATGAGCAGTTCTTC. It is translated as CIGTSGNNEQFF.

CDR3 region: CASSFPQGFYEQYF. CDR3 sequence (DNA): TGTGCCAGCAGCTTCCCCCAGGGATTCTACGAGCAGTACTTC. This chain joins TRBV7-2 and TRBJ2-7, with D perhaps matching TRBD1 (5 bases). Germline CDR1 reads SGHTA; CDR2 reads FQGNSA. V was trimmed by 3 bases and J by 3 bases, leaving 12 bases between them. The CDR3 extends over 14 amino acids.

V is TRBV5-1 and J is TRBJ2-2, with D hard to call. Germline-derived CDR1 and CDR2 are SGHRS and YFSETQ. V lost 3 bases to trimming and J lost 4 bases, with 7 bases between them. CDR3 length: 13 amino acids. CDR3 sequence reads: CASSSRSTGELFF. CDR3 in DNA: TGCGCCAGCAGCTCCCGTTCCACCGGGGAGCTGTTTTTT.

The CDR3, as DNA: TGTGCCTGGAGTGGACGGAGGGGGCGGATGGACGGGGGCTACGAGCAGTACTTC. Translated, it gives CAWSGRRGRMDGGYEQYF. This rearrangement joins TRBV30 to TRBJ2-7, with D possibly being TRBD1 (7 bases). This CDR3 has 18 residues. V was pared by 1 base and J by 3 bases, with 25 bases between. The germline CDR1 and CDR2 sequences are GTSNPN and SVGIG (reference sequence).

Here the CDR3 reads CSVTIPNEQFF. The CDR3 DNA is TGCAGCGTGACAATACCTAATGAGCAGTTCTTC. The rearrangement joins TRBV29-1 to TRBJ2-1; D uncertain. The CDR3 spans 11 residues. Between the trimmed V and J ends, which lost 6 bases and 7 bases, there was a span of 10 bases. Per germline, CDR1 SQVTM and CDR2 ANQGSEA.

The genes are TRBV6-7 and TRBJ1-2; D may be TRBD1 (5 bases). TRBV6-7 is an open reading frame, and its role is uncertain. The germline V and J ends were trimmed by 0 bases and 8 bases, with 16 bases remaining between them. The CDR3 length is 15 residues. The CDR3 bases are TGTGCCAGCAGTTACTCAAGGGGTTTGGTGAGAGGCTACACCTTC. This encodes CASSYSRGLVRGYTF.

The chain is built from TRBV29-1 and TRBJ2-7; D is perhaps TRBD1 (6 bases). Germline loops: CDR1 SQVTM, CDR2 ANQGSEA. CDR3 length equals 13 residues. The V and J ends lost 6 bases and 2 bases respectively, with 14 bases between them. The CDR3 DNA is TGCAGCGTATCCCCAGGGGACCCCTACGAGCAGTACTTC. Amino acids: CSVSPGDPYEQYF.

The chain uses TRBV19 and TRBJ2-1, with D possibly TRBD2 on 6 matching bases. V lost 5 bases and J lost 10, with 15 bases in between. Per germline, CDR1 LNHDA and CDR2 SQIVND (reference sequence). This CDR3 is 13 amino acids long. The CDR3 loop reads CASSVRSGEEQFF. For the CDR3, the DNA is TGTGCCAGTAGTGTGAGGTCGGGGGAAGAGCAGTTCTTC. The full variable domain, in which reference TRBV19 and TRBJ2-1 provide the parts outside the CDR3, is DGGITQSPKYLFRKEGQNVTLSCEQNLNHDAMYWYRQDPGQGLRLIYYSQIVNDFQKGDIAEGYSVSREKKESFPLTVTSAQKNPTAFYLCASSVRSGEEQFFGPGTRLTVL.